This TCR beta chain was captured in a study of PD-1 blockade in classical Hodgkin lymphoma. All patients relapsed after autologous stem cell transplantation, and brentuximab vedotin exposure varied. Clones were sequenced by immunoSEQ multiplex PCR, and TCRdb holds only the in-frame ones, with some missing. The sample includes 23,000 or so clones, 80% of them seen just once. This clone has more than one count but fewer than ten. The V end was cut by 3 bases, the J end by 0 bases, with 3 bases between. There are 11 residues in the CDR3. The V gene's germline CDR1 is SQVTM and CDR2 ANQGSEA. The V gene is TRBV29-1, the J gene TRBJ2-7; D unresolved. The TCR was taken from a human donor with classical Hodgkin lymphoma. Sequencing used peripheral blood mononuclear cells (PBMCs), obtained at baseline. CDR3 residues: CSVEVSYEQYF. DNA of the CDR3: TGCAGCGTTGAGGTCTCCTACGAGCAGTACTTC.